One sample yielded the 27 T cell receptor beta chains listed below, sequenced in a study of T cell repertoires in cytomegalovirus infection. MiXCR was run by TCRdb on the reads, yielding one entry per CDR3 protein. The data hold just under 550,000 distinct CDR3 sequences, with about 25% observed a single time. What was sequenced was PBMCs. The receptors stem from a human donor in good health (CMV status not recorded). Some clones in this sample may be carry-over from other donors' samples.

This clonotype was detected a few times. CDR3: CASSTGGDTQYF. As DNA, the CDR3 is TGTGCCAGTAGTACGGGAGGAGATACGCAGTATTTT. The V and J genes are TRBV19 and TRBJ2-3, with TRBD2 matching 7 bases. This CDR3 region has 12 residues. V was clipped by 4 bases and J by 5 bases; unmatched bases: 0. The germline gives CDR1 LNHDA, CDR2 SQIVND (reference sequence).

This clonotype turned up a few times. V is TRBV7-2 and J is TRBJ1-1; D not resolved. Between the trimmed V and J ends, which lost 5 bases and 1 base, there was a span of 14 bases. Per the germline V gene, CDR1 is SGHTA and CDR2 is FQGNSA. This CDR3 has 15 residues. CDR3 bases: TGTGCCAGCAGCCCTCGGTTGATGGGGAACACTGAAGCTTTCTTT. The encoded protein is CASSPRLMGNTEAFF.

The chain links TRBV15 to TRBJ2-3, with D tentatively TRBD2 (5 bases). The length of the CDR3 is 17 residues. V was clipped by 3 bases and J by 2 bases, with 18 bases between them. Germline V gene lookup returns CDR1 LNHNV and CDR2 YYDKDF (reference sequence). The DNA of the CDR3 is TGTGCCACCAGCAGCCGAATTCGAAGCGGTAACACAGATACGCAGTATTTT. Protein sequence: CATSSRIRSGNTDTQYF.

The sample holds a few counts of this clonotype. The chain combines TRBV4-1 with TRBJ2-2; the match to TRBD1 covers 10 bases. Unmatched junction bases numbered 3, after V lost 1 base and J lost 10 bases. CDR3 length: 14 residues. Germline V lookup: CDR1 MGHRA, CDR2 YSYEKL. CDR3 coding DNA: TGCGCCAGCAGCCAAGCTGACAGGGGGCCGGAGCTGTTTTTT. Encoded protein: CASSQADRGPELFF.

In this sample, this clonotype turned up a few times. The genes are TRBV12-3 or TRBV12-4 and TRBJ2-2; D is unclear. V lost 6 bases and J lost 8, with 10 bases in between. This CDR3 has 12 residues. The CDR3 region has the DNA TGTGCCAGCAGCGGAACAGAGGGGGAGCTGTTTTTT. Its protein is CASSGTEGELFF.

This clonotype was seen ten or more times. CDR3: CASSLGTGAQYEQYF. For the CDR3, the DNA is TGTGCCAGCAGCTTAGGGACAGGGGCACAATACGAGCAGTACTTC. The rearrangement joins TRBV7-2 to TRBJ2-7; TRBD1 aligns across 9 bases. V was pared by 1 base and J by 4 bases, with 5 bases of the junction left unmatched. The CDR3 loop spans 15 amino acids. The germline V gene encodes CDR1 SGHTA and CDR2 FQGNSA.

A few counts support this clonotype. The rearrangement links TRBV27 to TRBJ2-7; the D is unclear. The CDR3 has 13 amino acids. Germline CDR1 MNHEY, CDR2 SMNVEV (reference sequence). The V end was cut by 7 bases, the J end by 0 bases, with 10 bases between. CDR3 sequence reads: CASKYSVSYEQYF. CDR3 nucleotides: TGTGCCAGCAAATATTCAGTCTCCTACGAGCAGTACTTC.

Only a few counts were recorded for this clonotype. The CDR3 sequence: CASSDAATTEQYV. The CDR3 bases are TGTGCCAGCAGTGATGCCGCTACCACCGAGCAGTACGTC. The chain recombines TRBV2 with TRBJ2-7; D ambiguous. The germline CDR1 and CDR2 sequences are SNHLY and FYNNEI. The CDR3 sequence is 13 residues long. V dropped 3 bases and J dropped 6 bases, with 12 bases sitting between them.

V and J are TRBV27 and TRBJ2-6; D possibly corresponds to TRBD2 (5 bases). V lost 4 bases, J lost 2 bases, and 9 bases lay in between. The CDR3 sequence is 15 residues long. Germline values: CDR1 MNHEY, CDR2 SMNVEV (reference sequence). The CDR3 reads CASSSHGAGANVLTF. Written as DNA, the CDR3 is TGTGCCAGCAGTTCCCACGGGGCTGGGGCCAACGTCCTGACTTTC. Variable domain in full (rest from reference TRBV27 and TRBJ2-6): EAQVTQNPRYLITVTGKKLTVTCSQNMNHEYMSWYRQDPGLGLRQIYYSMNVEVTDKGDVPEGYKVSRKEKRNFPLILESPSPNQTSLYFCASSSHGAGANVLTFGAGSRLTVL.

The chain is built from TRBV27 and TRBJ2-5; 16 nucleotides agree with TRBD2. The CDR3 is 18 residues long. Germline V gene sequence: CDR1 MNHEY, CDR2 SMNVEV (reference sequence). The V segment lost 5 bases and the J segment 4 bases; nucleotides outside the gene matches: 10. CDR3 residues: CASSALGTSGRAGETQYF. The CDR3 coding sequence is TGTGCCAGCAGTGCACTCGGGACTAGCGGGAGGGCCGGAGAGACCCAGTACTTC.

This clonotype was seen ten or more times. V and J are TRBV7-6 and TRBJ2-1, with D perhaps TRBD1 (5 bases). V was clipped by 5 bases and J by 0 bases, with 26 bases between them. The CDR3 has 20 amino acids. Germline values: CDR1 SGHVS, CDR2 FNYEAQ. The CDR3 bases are TGTGCCAGCAGCCAAACATTTCAGGGTGAGATGTCAAGCTCCTACAATGAGCAGTTCTTC. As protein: CASSQTFQGEMSSSYNEQFF.

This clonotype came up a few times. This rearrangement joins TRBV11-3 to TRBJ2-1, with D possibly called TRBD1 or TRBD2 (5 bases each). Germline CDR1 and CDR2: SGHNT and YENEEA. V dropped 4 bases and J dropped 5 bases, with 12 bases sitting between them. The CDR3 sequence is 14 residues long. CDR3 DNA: TGTGCCAGCAGCTCCGGGACCGCTAACAATGAGCAGTTCTTC. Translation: CASSSGTANNEQFF.

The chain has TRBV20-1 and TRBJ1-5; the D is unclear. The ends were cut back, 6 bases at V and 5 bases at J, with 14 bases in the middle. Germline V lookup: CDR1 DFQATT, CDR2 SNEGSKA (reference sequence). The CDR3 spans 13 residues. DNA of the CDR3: TGCAGTGCCACCGGGGAGGGCGATCAGCCCCAGCATTTT. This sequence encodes CSATGEGDQPQHF.

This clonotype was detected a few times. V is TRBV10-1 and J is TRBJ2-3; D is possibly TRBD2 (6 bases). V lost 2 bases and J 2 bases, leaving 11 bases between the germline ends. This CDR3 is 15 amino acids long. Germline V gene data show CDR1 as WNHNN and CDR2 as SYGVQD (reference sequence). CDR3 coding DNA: TGCGCCAGCAGTGAGGGGATAGCGGCCACAGATACGCAGTATTTT. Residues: CASSEGIAATDTQYF.

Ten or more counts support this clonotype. Here the CDR3 reads CASSLSLTGMWYGYTF. CDR3 DNA: TGTGCCAGCAGCTTATCTCTGACAGGGATGTGGTATGGCTACACCTTC. The V gene is TRBV7-2, the J gene TRBJ1-2; 7 positions match TRBD1. CDR1 and CDR2 from the germline V gene are SGHTA and FQGNSA. J was trimmed by 5 bases and V by 2 bases; bases with no gene match: 11. The CDR3 consists of 16 residues.

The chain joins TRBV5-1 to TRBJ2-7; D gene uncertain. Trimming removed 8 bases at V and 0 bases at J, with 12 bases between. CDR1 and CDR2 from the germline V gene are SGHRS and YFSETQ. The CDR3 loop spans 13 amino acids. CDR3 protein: CASAQDVSYEQYV. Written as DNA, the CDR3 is TGCGCCAGTGCTCAGGACGTCTCCTACGAGCAGTACGTC.

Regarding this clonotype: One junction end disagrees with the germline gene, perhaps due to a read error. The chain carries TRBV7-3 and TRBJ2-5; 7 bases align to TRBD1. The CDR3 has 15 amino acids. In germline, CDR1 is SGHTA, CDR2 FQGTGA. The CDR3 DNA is TGTGCCAGCAGCGTAACCGGGACAGTGGGCGAGACCCAGTACTTC. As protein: CASSVTGTVGETQYF.

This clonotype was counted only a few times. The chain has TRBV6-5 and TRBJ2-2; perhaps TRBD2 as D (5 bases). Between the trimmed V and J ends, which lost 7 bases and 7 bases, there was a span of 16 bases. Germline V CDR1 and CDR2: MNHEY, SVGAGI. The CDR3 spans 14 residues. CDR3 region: CASKRGFNFGELFF. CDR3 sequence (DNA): TGTGCCAGCAAGAGAGGGTTTAACTTCGGGGAGCTGTTTTTT.

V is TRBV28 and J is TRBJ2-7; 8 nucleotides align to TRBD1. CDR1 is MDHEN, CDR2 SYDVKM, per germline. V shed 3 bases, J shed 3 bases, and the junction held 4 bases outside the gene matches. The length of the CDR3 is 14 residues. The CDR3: CASSLTGEVYEQYF. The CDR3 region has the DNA TGTGCCAGCAGTTTGACAGGGGAGGTCTACGAGCAGTACTTC.

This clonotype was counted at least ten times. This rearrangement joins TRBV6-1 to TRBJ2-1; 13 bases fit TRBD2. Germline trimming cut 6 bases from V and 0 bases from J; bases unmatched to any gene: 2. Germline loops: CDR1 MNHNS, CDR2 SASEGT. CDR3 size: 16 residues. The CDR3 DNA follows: TGTGCCAGCAGGCGACTAGCGGGAGGCTCCTACAATGAGCAGTTCTTC. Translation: CASRRLAGGSYNEQFF.

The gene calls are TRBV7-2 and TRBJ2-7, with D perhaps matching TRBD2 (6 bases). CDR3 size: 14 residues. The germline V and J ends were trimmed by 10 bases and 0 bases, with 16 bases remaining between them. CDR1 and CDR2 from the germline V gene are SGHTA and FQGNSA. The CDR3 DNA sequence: TGTGCCACCTCGACGGGGGTCGGCTCCTACGAGCAGTACTTC. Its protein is CATSTGVGSYEQYF. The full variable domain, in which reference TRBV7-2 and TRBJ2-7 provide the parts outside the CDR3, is GAGVSQSPSNKVTEKGKDVELRCDPISGHTALYWYRQSLGQGLEFLIYFQGNSAPDKSGLPSDRFSAERTGGSVSTLTIQRTQQEDSAVYLCATSTGVGSYEQYFGPGTRLTVT.

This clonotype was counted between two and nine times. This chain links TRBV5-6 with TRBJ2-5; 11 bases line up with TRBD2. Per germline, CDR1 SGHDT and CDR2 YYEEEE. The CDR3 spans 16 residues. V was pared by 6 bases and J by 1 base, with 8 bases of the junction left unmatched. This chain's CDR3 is CASNQGLAVTQETQYF. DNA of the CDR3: TGTGCCAGCAACCAGGGACTAGCGGTAACCCAAGAGACCCAGTACTTC.

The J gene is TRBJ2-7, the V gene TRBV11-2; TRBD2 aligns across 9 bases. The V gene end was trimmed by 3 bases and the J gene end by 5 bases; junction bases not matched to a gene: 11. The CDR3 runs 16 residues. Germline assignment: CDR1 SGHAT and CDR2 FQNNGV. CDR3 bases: TGTGCCAGCAGCTTGAGGTTTAGCGGGAGCTTTGACGAGCAGTACTTC. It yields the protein CASSLRFSGSFDEQYF. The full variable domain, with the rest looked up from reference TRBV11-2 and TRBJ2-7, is EAGVAQSPRYKIIEKRQSVAFWCNPISGHATLYWYQQILGQGPKLLIQFQNNGVVDDSQLPKDRFSAERLKGVDSTLKIQPAKLEDSAVYLCASSLRFSGSFDEQYFGPGTRLTVT.

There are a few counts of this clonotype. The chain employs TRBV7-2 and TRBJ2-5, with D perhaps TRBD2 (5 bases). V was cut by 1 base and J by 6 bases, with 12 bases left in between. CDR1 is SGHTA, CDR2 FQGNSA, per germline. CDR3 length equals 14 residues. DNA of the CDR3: TGTGCCAGCAGCTTAGGGGTGGGGAGAAAGACCCAGTACTTC. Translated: CASSLGVGRKTQYF.

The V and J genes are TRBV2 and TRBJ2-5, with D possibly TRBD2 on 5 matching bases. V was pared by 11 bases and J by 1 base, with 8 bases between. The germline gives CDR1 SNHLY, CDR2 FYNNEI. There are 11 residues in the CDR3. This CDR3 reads CAGGSQETQYF. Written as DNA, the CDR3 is TGTGCCGGAGGCTCCCAAGAGACCCAGTACTTC.

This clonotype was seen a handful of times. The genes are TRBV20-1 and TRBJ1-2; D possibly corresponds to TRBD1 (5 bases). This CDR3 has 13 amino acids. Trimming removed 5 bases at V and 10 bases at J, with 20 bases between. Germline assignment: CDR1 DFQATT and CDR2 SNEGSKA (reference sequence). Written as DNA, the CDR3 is TGCAGTGCTTCCCCCGGGACGGGCTACGTCTACACCTTC. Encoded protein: CSASPGTGYVYTF.

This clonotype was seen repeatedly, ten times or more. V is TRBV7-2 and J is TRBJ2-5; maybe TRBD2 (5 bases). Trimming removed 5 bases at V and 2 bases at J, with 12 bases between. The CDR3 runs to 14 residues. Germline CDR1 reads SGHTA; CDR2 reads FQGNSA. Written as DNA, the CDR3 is TGTGCCAGCAGCGAGGACTCAGCGCAAGAGACCCAGTACTTC. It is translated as CASSEDSAQETQYF. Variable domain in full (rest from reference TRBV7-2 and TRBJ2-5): GAGVSQSPSNKVTEKGKDVELRCDPISGHTALYWYRQSLGQGLEFLIYFQGNSAPDKSGLPSDRFSAERTGGSVSTLTIQRTQQEDSAVYLCASSEDSAQETQYFGPGTRLLVL.